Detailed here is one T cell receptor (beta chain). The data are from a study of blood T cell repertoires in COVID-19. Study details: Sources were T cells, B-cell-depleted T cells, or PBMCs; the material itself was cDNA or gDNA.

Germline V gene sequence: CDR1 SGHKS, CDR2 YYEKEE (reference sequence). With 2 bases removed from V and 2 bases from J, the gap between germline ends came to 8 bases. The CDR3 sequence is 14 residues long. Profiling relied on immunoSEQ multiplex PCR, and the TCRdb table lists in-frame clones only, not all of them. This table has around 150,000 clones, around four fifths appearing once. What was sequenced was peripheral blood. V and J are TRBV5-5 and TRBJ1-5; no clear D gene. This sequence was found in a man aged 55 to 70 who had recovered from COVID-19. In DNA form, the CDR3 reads TGTGCCAGCAGCTTAGTGGCAGGCAATCAGCCCCAGCATTTT. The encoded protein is CASSLVAGNQPQHF.